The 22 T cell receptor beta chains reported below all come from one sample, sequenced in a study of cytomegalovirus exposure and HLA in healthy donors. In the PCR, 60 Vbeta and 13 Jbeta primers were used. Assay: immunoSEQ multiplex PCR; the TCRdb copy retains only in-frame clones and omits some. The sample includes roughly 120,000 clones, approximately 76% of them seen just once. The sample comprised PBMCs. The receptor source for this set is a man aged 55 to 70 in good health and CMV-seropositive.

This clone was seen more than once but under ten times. The DNA of the CDR3 is TGTGCCAGCAGCCAGCTGACAGGGGGCGAAGCTTTCTTT. This translates into CASSQLTGGEAFF. The rearrangement joins TRBV5-6 to TRBJ1-1, with 10 bases matching TRBD1. The germline CDR1 and CDR2 sequences are SGHDT and YYEEEE. After removal of 4 bases from V and 8 bases from J, the junction contained 5 bases not matched to a gene. This CDR3 has 13 residues.

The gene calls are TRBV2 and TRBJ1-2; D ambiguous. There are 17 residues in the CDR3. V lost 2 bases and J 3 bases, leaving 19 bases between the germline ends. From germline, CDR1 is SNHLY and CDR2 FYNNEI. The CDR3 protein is CASSERLLAGEDYGYTF. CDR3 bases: TGTGCCAGCAGTGAACGGCTTTTAGCCGGGGAAGACTATGGCTACACCTTC.

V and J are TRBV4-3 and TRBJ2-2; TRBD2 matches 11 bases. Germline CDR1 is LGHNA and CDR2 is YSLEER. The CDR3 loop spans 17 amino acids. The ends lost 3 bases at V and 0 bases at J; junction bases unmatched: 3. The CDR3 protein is CASSQQTSGANTGELFF. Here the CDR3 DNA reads TGCGCCAGCAGCCAGCAGACTAGCGGGGCGAACACCGGGGAGCTGTTTTTT.

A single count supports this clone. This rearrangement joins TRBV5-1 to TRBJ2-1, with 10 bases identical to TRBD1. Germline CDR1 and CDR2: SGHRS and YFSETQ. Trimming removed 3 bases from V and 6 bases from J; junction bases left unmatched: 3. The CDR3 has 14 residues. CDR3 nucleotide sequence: TGCGCCAGCAGCTCGGGACAGGGGACCAATGAGCAGTTCTTC. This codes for CASSSGQGTNEQFF.

CDR3 region: CASSSTQSNYGYTF. The CDR3 coding sequence is TGTGCCAGCTCATCAACACAGTCTAACTATGGCTACACCTTC. The rearrangement joins TRBV18 to TRBJ1-2; no clear D. CDR1 is KGHSH, CDR2 LQKENI, per germline. The V and J ends lost 5 bases and 0 bases respectively, with 10 bases between them. The CDR3 is 14 residues long.

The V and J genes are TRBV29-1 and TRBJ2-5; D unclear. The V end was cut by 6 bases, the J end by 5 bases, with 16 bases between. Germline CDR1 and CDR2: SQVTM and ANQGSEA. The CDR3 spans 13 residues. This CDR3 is CSVSSFFRETQYF. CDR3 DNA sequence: TGCAGCGTGAGCTCGTTCTTTCGGGAGACCCAGTACTTC.

The CDR3, as DNA: TGTGCCAGCAGTTTAACCTCCCCCCAGGGGCGCAATCAGCCCCAGCATTTT. Translated, it gives CASSLTSPQGRNQPQHF. J is TRBJ1-5 and V is TRBV27; TRBD1 is a possible D gene (6 bases). The CDR3 is 17 amino acids. In germline, CDR1 is MNHEY, CDR2 SMNVEV (reference sequence). The V end was cut by 2 bases, the J end by 2 bases, with 16 bases between.

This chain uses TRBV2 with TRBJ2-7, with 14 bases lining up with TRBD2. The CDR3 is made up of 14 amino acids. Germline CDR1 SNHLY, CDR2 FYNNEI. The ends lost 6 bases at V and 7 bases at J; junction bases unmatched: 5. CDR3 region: CASRGTSGSNEQYF. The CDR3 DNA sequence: TGTGCCAGCAGAGGGACTAGCGGGAGTAATGAGCAGTACTTC.

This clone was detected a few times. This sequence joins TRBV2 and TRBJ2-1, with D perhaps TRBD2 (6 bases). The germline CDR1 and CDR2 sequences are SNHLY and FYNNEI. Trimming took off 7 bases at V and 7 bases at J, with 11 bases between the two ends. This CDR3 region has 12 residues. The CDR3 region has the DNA TGTGCCAGCAAAGGGGCGGGGAATGAGCAGTTCTTC. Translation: CASKGAGNEQFF. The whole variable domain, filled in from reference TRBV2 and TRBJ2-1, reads EPEVTQTPSHQVTQMGQEVILRCVPISNHLYFYWYRQILGQKVEFLVSFYNNEISEKSEIFDDQFSVERPDGSNFTLKIRSTKLEDSAMYFCASKGAGNEQFFGPGTRLTVL.

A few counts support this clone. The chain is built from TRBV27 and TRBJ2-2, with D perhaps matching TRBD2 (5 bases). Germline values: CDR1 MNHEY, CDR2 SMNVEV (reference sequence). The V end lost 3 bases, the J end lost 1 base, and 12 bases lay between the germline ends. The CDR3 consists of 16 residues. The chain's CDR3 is CASSFSDYWNTGELFF. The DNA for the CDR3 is TGTGCCAGCAGTTTTTCAGACTACTGGAACACCGGGGAGCTGTTTTTT.

The CDR3 nucleotides are TGTGCCAGCACCTCCTTGGACAGAACGGAGACCCAGTACTTC. This sequence encodes CASTSLDRTETQYF. The chain recombines TRBV5-6 with TRBJ2-5, with D possibly TRBD1 on 6 matching bases. In germline, CDR1 is SGHDT, CDR2 YYEEEE. This CDR3 comprises 14 residues. Trimming stripped 6 bases from V and 5 bases from J, with 17 bases between.

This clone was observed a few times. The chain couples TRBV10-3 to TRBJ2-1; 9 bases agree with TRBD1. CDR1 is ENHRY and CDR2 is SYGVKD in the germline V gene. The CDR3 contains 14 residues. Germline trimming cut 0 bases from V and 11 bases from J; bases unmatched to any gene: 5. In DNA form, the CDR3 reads TGTGCCATCAGTGAGTCCGACAGGGGGACTCAGCAGTTCTTC. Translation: CAISESDRGTQQFF.

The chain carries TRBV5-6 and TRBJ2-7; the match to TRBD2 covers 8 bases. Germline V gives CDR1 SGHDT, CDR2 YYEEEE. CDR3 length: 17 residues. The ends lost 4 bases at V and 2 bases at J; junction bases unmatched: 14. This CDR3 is CASSPAPRGGKTYEQYF. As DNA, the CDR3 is TGTGCCAGCAGCCCGGCTCCACGGGGGGGAAAGACCTACGAGCAGTACTTC. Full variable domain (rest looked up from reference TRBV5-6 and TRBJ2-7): DAGVTQSPTHLIKTRGQQVTLRCSPKSGHDTVSWYQQALGQGPQFIFQYYEEEERQRGNFPDRFSGHQFPNYSSELNVNALLLGDSALYLCASSPAPRGGKTYEQYFGPGTRLTVT.

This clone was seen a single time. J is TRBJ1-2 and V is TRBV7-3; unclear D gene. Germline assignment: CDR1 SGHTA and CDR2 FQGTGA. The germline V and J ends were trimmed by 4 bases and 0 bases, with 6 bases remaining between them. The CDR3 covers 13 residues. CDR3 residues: CASSSGSNYGYTF. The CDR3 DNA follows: TGTGCCAGCAGCTCGGGATCTAACTATGGCTACACCTTC.

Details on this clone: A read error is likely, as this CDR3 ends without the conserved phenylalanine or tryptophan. DNA for the CDR3: TGCGCCAGCAGCTCTCATGGGGCGATCAACACTGAAGCTTTCCTT. Translation gives CASSSHGAINTEAFL. The V gene is TRBV5-1, the J gene TRBJ1-1, with D perhaps TRBD1 (5 bases). V was trimmed by 3 bases and J by 2 bases, leaving 14 bases between them. The CDR3 runs 15 residues. CDR1 is SGHRS, CDR2 YFSETQ, per germline.

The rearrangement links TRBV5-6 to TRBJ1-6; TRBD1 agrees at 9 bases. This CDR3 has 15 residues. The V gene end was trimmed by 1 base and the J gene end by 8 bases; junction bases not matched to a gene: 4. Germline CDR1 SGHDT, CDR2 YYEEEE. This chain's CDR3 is CASSLSGQGHSPLHF. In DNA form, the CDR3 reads TGTGCCAGCAGCTTGTCAGGACAGGGGCATTCACCCCTCCACTTT.

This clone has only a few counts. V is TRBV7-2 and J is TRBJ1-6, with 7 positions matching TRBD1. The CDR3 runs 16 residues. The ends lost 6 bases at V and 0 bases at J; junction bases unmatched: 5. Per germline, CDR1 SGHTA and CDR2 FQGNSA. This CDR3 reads CASSTGVSSYNSPLHF. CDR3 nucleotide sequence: TGTGCCAGCAGTACAGGGGTCAGCTCCTATAATTCACCCCTCCACTTT.

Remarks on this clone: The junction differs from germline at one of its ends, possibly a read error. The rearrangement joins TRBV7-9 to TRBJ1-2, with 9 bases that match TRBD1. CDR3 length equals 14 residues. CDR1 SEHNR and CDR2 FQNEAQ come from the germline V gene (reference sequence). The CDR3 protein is CSSSSPGQGFGYTF. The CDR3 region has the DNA TGTTCCAGCAGCTCTCCGGGACAGGGCTTCGGCTACACCTTC.

CDR3 nucleotides: TGTGCCAGCAGTTTAGACGGAGACTATGGCTACACCTTC. Its translation is CASSLDGDYGYTF. The chain couples TRBV2 to TRBJ1-2, with no clear D. Trimming removed 5 bases from V and 3 bases from J, with 10 bases in between. Germline CDR1 SNHLY, CDR2 FYNNEI. The CDR3 covers 13 residues.

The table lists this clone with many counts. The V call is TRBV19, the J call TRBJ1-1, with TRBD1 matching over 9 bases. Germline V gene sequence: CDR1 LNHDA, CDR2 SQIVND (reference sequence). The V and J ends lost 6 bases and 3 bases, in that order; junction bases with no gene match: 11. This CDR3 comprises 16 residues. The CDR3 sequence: CASSLPVGQGYTEAFF. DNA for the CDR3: TGTGCCAGTAGCCTACCGGTGGGACAGGGATACACTGAAGCTTTCTTT.

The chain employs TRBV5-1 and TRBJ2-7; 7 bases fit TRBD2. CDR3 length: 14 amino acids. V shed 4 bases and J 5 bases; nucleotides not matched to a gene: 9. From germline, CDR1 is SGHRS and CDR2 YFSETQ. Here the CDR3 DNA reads TGCGCCAGCAGCAGGACGACTAGCTCGAACGAGCAGTACTTC. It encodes CASSRTTSSNEQYF.

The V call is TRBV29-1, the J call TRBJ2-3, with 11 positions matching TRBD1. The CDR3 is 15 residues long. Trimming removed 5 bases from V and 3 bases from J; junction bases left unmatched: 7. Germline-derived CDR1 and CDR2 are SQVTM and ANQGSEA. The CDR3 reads CSVILDRGRTDTQYF. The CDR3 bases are TGCAGCGTTATCCTGGACAGGGGGCGAACAGATACGCAGTATTTT.